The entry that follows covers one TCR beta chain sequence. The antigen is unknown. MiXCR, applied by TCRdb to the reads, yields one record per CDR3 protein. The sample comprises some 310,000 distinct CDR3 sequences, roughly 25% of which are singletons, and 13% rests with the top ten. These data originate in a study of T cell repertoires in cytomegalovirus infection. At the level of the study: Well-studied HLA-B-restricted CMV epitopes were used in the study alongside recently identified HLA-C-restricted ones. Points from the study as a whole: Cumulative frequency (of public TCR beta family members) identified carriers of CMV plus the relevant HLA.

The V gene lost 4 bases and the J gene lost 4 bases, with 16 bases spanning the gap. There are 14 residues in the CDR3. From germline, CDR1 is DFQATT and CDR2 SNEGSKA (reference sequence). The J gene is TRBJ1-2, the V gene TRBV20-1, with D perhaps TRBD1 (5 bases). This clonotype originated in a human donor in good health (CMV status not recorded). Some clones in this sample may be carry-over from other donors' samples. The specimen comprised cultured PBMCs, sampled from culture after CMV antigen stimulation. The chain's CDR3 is CSATDRINSYGYTF. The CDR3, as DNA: TGCAGTGCTACCGACAGAATCAATAGCTATGGCTACACCTTC.